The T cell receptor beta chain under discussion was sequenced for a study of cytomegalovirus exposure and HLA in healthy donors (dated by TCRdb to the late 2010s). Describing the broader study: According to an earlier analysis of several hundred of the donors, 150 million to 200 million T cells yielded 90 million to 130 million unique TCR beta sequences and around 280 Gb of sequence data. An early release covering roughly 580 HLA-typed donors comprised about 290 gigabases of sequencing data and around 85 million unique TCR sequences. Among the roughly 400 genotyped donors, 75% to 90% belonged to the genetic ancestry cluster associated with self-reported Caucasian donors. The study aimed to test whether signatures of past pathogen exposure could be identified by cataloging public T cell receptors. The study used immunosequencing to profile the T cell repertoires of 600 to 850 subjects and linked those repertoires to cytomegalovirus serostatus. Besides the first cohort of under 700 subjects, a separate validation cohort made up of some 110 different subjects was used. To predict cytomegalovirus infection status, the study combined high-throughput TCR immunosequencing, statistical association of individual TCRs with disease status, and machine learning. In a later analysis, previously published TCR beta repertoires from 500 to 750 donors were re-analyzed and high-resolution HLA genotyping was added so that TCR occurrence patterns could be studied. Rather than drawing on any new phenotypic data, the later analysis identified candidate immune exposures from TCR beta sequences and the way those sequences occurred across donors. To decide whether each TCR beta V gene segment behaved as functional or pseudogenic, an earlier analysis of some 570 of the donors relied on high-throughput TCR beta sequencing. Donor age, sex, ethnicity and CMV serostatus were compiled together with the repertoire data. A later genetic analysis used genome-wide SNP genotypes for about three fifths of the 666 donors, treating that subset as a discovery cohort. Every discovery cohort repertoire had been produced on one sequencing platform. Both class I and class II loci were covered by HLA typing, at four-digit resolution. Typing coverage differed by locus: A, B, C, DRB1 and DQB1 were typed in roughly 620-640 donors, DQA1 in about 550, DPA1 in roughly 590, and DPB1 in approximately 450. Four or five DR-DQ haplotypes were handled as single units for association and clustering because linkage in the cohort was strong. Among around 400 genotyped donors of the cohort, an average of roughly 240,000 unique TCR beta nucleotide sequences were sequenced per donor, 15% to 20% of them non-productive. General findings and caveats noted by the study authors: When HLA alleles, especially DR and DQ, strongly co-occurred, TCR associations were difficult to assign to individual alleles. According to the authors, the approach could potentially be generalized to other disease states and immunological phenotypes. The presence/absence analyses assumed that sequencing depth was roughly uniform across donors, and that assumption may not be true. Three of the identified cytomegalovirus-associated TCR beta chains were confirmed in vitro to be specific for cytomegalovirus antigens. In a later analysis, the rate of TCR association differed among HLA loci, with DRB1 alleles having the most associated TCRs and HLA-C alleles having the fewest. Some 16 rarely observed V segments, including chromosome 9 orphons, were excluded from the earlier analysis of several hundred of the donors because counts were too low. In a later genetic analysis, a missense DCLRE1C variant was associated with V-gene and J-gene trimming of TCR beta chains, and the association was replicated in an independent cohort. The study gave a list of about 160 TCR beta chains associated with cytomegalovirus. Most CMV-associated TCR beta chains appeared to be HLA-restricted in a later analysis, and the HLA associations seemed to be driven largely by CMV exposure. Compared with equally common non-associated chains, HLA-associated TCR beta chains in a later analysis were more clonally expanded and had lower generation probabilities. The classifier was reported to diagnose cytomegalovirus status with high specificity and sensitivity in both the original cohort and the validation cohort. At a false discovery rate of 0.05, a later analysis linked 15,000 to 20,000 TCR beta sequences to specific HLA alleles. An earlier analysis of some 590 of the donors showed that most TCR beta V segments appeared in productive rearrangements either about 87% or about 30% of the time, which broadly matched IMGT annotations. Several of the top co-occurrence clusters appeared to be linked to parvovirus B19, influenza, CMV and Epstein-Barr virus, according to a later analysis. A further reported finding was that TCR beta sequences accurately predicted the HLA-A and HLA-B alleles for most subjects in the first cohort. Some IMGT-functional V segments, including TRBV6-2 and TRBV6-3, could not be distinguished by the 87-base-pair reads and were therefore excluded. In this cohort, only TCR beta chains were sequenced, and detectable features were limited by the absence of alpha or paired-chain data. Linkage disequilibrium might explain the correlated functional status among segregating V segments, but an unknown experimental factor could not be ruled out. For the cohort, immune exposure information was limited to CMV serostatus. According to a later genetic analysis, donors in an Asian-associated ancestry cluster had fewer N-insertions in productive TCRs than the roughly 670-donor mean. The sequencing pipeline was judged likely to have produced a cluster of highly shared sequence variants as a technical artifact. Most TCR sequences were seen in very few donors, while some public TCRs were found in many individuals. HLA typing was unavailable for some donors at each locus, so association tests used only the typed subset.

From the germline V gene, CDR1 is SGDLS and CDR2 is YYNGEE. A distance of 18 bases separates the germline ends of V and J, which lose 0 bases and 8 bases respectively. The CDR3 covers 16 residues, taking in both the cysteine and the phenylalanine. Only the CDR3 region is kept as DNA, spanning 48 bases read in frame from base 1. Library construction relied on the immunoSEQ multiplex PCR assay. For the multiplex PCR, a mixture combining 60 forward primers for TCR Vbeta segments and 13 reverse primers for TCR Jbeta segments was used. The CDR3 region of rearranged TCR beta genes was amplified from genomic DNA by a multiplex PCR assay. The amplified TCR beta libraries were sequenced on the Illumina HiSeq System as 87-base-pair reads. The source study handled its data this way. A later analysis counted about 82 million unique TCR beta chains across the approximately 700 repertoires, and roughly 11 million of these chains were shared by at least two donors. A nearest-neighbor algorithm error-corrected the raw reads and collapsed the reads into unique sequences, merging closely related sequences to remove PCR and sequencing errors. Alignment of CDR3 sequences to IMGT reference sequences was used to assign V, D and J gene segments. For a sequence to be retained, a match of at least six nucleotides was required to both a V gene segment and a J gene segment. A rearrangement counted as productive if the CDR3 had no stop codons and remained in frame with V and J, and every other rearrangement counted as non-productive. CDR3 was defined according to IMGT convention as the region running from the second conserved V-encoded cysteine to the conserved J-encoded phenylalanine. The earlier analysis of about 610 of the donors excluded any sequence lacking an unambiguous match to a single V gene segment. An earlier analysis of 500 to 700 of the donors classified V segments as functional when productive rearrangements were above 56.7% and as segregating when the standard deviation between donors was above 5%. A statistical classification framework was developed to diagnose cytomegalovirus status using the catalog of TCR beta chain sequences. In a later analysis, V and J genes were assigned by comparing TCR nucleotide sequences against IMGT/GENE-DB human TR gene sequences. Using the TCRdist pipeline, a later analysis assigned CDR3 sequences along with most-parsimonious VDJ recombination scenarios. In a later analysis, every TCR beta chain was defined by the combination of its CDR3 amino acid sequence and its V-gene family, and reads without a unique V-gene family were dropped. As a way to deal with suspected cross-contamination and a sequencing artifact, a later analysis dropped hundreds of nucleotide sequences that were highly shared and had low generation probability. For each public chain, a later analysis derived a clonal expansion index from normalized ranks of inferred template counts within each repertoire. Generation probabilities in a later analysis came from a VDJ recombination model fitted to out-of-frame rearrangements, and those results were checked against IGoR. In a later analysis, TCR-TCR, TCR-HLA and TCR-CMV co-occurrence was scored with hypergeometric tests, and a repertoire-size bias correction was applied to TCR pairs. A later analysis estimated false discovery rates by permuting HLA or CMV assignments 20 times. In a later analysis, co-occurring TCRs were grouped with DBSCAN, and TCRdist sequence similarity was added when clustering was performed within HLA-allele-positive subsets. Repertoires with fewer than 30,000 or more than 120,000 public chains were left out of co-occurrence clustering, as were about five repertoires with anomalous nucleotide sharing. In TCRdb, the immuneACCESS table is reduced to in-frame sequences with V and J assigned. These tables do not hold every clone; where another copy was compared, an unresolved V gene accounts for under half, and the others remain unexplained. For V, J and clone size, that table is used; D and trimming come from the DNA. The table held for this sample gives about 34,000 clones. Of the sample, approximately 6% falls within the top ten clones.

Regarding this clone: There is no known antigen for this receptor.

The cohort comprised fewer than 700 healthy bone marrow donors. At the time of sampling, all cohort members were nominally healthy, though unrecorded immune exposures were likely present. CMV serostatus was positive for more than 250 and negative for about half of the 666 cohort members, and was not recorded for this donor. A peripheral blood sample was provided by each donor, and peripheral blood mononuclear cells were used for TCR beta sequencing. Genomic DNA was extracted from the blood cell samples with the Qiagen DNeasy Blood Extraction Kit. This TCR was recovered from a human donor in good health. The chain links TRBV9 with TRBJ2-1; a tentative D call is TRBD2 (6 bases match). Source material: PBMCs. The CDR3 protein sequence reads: CASSVGDEGGAYEQFF. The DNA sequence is TGTGCCAGCAGCGTAGGGGATGAAGGCGGGGCCTATGAGCAGTTCTTC.